This TCR beta chain was identified in a study of post-analysis software for immune sequencing data. Overall study: The cohort encompassed relapsing-remitting, secondary progressive and progressive-relapsing multiple sclerosis disease courses.

The CDR3 has 13 residues. CDR1 is SEHNR and CDR2 is FQNEAQ in the germline V gene (reference sequence). Trimming removed 4 bases at V and 8 bases at J, with 15 bases between. To note about this clonotype: Its target is unknown.

Unique molecular identifiers were present in the TCR beta cDNA libraries. It was from approximately 0.91 to 9.4 million T cells that some 470,000 cDNA molecules came. TCRdb recomputed calls from the PCR reads with MiXCR, one row per CDR3 protein. The table shows around 440,000 distinct CDR3 sequences, with roughly 46% occurring only once. Regarding the study as a whole: The authors found that F measure strongly co-clustered same-batch samples. Controls had significantly higher normalized Chao1 diversity than multiple sclerosis patients. Controls had lower frequencies than patients of 4 or 5 TRBV segments, which included TRBV5-6, TRBV5-1 and TRBV20-1.

V usage is TRBV7-9 and J usage is TRBJ2-7; D uncertain. The receptor was isolated from a girl aged 5-17 years with multiple sclerosis. Specimen: blood. CDR3 in DNA: TGTGCCAGCAGCTCACCGGGCCAGGAGAAGCAGTACTTC. Translated: CASSSPGQEKQYF.